The clone carrying this TCR beta chain occurred a few times. Construction of the TCRbeta library involved unique molecular identifiers. TCRdb re-analysed the PCR reads in MiXCR, keeping a single row per CDR3 protein. The sample shows about 350,000 distinct CDR3 sequences, approximately 12% of them seen only once. The CDR3 is 13 residues long. Trimming left V 5 bases short and J 3 bases short, with 10 bases between. Germline CDR1 and CDR2: MNHEY and SMNVEV (reference sequence). This entry belongs to a study of T-cell reconstitution after alpha-beta-depleted transplantation in children. The chain has TRBV27 and TRBJ1-2, with no clear D. The TCR originated in a human donor who donated a stem cell graft to a child with Fanconi anemia. The specimen comprised PBMCs, sampled from the stem cell graft. The CDR3 region has the DNA TGTGCCAGCAGTCCCCGCATCTACTATGGCTACACCTTC. It specifies CASSPRIYYGYTF.